This TCR beta chain is drawn from a study of spatial heterogeneity in lung cancer. Whole-study context: There were, on average, more than ten raw-read appearances for each unique TCR and UMI combination. Study results and caveats: Resection saw ubiquitous expanded tumor TCRs appear in blood more than follow-up did.

Time point specified: sample taken at primary tumor resection. The authors sequenced whole RNA from tumor, nontumor lung or frozen PBMC without sorting. Samples came from roughly 72 TRACERx patients with untreated early-stage lung cancer. CDR3 length equals 19 residues. The V gene end was trimmed by 6 bases and the J gene end by 0 bases; junction bases not matched to a gene: 16. This clonotype was observed at least ten times. What it recognizes is unknown. Every cDNA TCR molecule received its own unique molecular identifier. From the 5' RACE reads, TCRdb called clonotypes with MiXCR, one entry per CDR3 protein. The table lists approximately 47,000 distinct CDR3 sequences, 7.5% to 8% of them singletons, with 10% to 15% in the top ten.

The chain joins TRBV12-3 or TRBV12-4 to TRBJ2-2; TRBD1 matches at 7 bases. This receptor was identified in a female donor with early-stage non-small cell lung cancer. This sample comprised PBMCs, obtained at surgery. CDR3 sequence: CASSLPLRAQGANTGELFF. The CDR3 DNA sequence: TGTGCCAGCAGCCTCCCCCTTAGGGCTCAGGGGGCGAACACCGGGGAGCTGTTTTTT.